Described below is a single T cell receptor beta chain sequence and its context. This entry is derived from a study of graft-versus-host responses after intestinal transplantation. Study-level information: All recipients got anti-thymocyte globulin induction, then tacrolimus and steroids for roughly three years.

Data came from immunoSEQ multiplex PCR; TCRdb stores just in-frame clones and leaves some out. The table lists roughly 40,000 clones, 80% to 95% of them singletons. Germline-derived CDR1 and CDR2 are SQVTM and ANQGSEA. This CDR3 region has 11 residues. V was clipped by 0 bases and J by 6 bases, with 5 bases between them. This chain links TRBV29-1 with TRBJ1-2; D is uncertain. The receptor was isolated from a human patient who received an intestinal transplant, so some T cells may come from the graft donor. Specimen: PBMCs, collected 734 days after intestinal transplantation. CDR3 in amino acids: CSVEEGHGYTF. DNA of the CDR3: TGCAGCGTTGAAGAGGGCCATGGCTACACCTTC.